Listed below are T cell receptor beta chains from one sample, sequenced in a study of shared clonotypes between healthy human individuals. Sequencing used immunoSEQ multiplex PCR; TCRdb keeps in-frame clones, though not all of them. Of some 2,000,000 clones listed, 85% to 95% are singletons. Sequencing was performed on naive CD4+ T cells sorted from blood. These receptor sequences come from a man between 18 and 29 years old in good health. Each CDR3 is given with its conserved first and last residue. Each record gives: J gene, clone size, V gene, D gene, CDR3 protein, CDR3 DNA. D genes are given only for firm matches. A clone size is listed for some rows: how often the clone was seen (once, few, many), or a class if it is expanded.

>TRBJ2-7|-|TRBV2|-
CASTAEADLPLPWQYF
TGTGCCAGCACGGCGGAAGCGGACCTCCCTCTCCCCTGGCAGTACTTC
>TRBJ1-3|-|TRBV18|TRBD1
CASSPGQDGYTIYF
TGTGCCAGCTCCCCGGGACAGGATGGATACACCATATATTTT
>TRBJ2-3|-|TRBV2|-
CASSGSEGTQYF
TGTGCCAGCAGTGGGAGCGAAGGAACGCAGTATTTT
>TRBJ1-4|-|TRBV29-1|TRBD1
CSGQQGAEEKLFF
TGCAGCGGCCAACAGGGGGCAGAGGAAAAACTGTTTTTT
>TRBJ1-2|-|TRBV7-2|TRBD1
CATAFYGQGFYGYTF
TGTGCCACTGCCTTCTATGGACAGGGATTCTATGGCTACACCTTC
>TRBJ2-7|-|TRBV5-8|-
CASSLGQHFFSYEQYF
TGTGCCAGCAGCTTGGGACAGCATTTCTTCTCCTACGAGCAGTACTTC
>TRBJ1-3|-|TRBV18|-
CASSPSSDGNTIYF
TGTGCCAGCTCACCGTCGTCGGATGGAAACACCATATATTTT
>TRBJ2-7|-|TRBV29-1|TRBD2
CSVAPGLVGSPYEQYF
TGCAGCGTGGCCCCTGGACTAGTAGGGAGCCCCTACGAGCAGTACTTC
>TRBJ1-2|-|TRBV29-1|-
CSVDSGTGGYTF
TGCAGCGTTGATAGTGGTACAGGGGGCTACACCTTC
>TRBJ1-5|-|TRBV18|-
CASSPQSNQPQHF
TGTGCCAGCTCACCACAGAGCAATCAGCCCCAGCATTTT
>TRBJ1-2|-|TRBV19|-
CASTRTDRNYGYTF
TGTGCCAGTACCAGAACGGACAGAAACTATGGCTACACCTTC
>TRBJ2-5|-|TRBV29-1|TRBD2
CSVGAGGETQYF
TGCAGCGTTGGTGCGGGGGGTGAGACCCAGTACTTC
>TRBJ2-1|-|TRBV2|TRBD2
CASSAGGPSRQFF
TGTGCCAGCAGCGCGGGAGGGCCGAGTCGGCAGTTCTTC
>TRBJ1-3|-|TRBV6-5|-
CASSYSSTPSGNTIYF
TGTGCCAGCAGTTACTCGAGTACCCCCTCTGGAAACACCATATATTTT
>TRBJ2-1|-|TRBV5-4|-
CASSPFDASYNEQFF
TGTGCCAGCAGCCCCTTCGATGCCTCCTACAATGAGCAGTTCTTC
>TRBJ2-3|-|TRBV15|-
CATSRGGGTDTQYF
TGTGCCACCAGCAGAGGGGGGGGCACAGATACGCAGTATTTT
>TRBJ1-1|-|TRBV5-1|-
CASSFLLSGTEAFF
TGCGCCAGCAGCTTTTTACTTTCCGGCACTGAAGCTTTCTTT
>TRBJ2-3|-|TRBV27|TRBD2
CASSLRTSGTDTQYF
TGTGCCAGCAGTCTCCGGACTAGCGGCACAGATACGCAGTATTTT
>TRBJ1-2|once|TRBV21-1|-
CASSENRDLGYTF
TGTGCCAGCAGCGAAAACAGGGACCTGGGCTACACCTTC
>TRBJ1-5|-|TRBV6-1|-
CASSGQVNQPQHF
TGTGCCAGCAGTGGGCAGGTCAATCAGCCCCAGCATTTT
>TRBJ2-3|-|TRBV30|TRBD2
CVVAGDTDTQYF
TGTGTCGTAGCGGGAGACACAGATACGCAGTATTTT
>TRBJ2-5|-|TRBV5-4|-
CASSQDYRGRETQYF
TGTGCCAGCAGCCAGGACTACCGGGGTCGAGAGACCCAGTACTTC
>TRBJ1-2|-|TRBV19|-
CASSRPPANYGYTF
TGTGCCAGTAGCCGACCACCGGCTAACTATGGCTACACCTTC
>TRBJ1-1|-|TRBV5-1|-
CASSQSKTVLVPEAFF
TGCGCCAGCAGCCAAAGCAAGACTGTGCTGGTTCCTGAAGCTTTCTTT
>TRBJ2-7|-|TRBV11-2|-
CASSLQGDGSYEQYF
TGTGCCAGCAGCTTACAGGGCGACGGGTCCTACGAGCAGTACTTC
>TRBJ1-5|-|TRBV6-5|TRBD1
CASSRTGLAQPQHF
TGTGCCAGCAGTCGGACAGGGTTGGCTCAGCCCCAGCATTTT
>TRBJ2-7|-|TRBV18|-
CASNRDITYEQYF
TGTGCCAGCAACCGGGACATTACCTACGAGCAGTACTTC
>TRBJ1-5|many|TRBV5-6|-
CASSLTGNSNQPQHF
TGTGCCAGCAGCTTGACGGGGAATAGCAATCAGCCCCAGCATTTT
>TRBJ2-1|-|TRBV7-6|-
CASRAGQLFNEQFF
TGTGCCAGCCGTGCGGGACAACTGTTCAATGAGCAGTTCTTC
>TRBJ1-2|-|TRBV6-5|-
CASRRDNLGYTF
TGTGCCAGCAGACGGGACAACCTGGGCTACACCTTC
>TRBJ1-1|-|TRBV5-1|-
CASSFSGALNTEAFF
TGCGCCAGCAGCTTCTCAGGGGCTTTGAACACTGAAGCTTTCTTT
>TRBJ2-3|-|TRBV5-1|-
CASSPIGDTQYF
TGCGCCAGCAGCCCGATCGGAGATACGCAGTATTTT
>TRBJ1-1|-|TRBV9|-
CASSARGTLNTEAFF
TGTGCCAGCAGCGCCAGAGGGACACTGAACACTGAAGCTTTCTTT
>TRBJ2-7|once|TRBV7-2|-
CASSLAGNSYEQYF
TGTGCCAGCAGCTTAGCGGGGAACAGCTACGAGCAGTACTTC
>TRBJ2-7|-|TRBV7-2|TRBD2
CASSLSPSGRYSYEQYF
TGTGCCAGCAGCCTAAGCCCTAGCGGGCGCTACTCCTACGAGCAGTACTTC
>TRBJ1-2|-|TRBV9|-
CASSAPGTRNGYTF
TGTGCCAGCAGCGCCCCCGGGACAAGAAATGGCTACACCTTC
>TRBJ1-2|once|TRBV4-2|-
CASSQDDVAADYGYTF
TGTGCCAGCAGCCAAGATGACGTGGCAGCCGATTATGGCTACACCTTC
>TRBJ2-5|-|TRBV2|-
CASTRETQYF
TGTGCCAGCACTAGAGAGACCCAGTACTTC
>TRBJ2-6|-|TRBV2|-
CASSEQGGGSGANVLTF
TGTGCCAGCAGTGAACAGGGGGGAGGCTCTGGGGCCAACGTCCTGACTTTC
>TRBJ2-5|-|TRBV5-3|TRBD1
CARSAYRDSWEETQYF
TGTGCCAGAAGCGCGTACCGGGACAGTTGGGAAGAGACCCAGTACTTC
>TRBJ1-2|-|TRBV19|-
CASSILSTGVNYGYTF
TGTGCCAGTAGTATCCTCTCCACGGGGGTGAACTATGGCTACACCTTC